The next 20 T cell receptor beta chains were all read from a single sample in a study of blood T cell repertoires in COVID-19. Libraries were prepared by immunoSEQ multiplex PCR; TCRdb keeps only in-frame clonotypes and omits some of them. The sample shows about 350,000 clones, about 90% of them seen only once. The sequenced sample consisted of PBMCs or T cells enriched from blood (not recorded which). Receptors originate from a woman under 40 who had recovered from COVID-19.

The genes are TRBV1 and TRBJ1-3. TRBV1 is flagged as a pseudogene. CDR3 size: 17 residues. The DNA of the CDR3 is TGCACCAGCAGCCCTGGGGGGAGCAGAAACTCTGGAAACACCATATATTTT. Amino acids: CTSSPGGSRNSGNTIYF.

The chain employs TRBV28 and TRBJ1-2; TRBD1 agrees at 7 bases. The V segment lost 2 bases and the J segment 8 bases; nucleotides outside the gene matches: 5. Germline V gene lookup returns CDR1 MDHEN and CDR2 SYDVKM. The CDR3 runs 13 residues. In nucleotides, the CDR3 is TGTGCCAGCAGTTTAGAAGGGGGCTGGGGCTACACCTTC. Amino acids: CASSLEGGWGYTF.

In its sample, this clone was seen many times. The CDR3 DNA is TGTGCCAGCACCCGGACTAGCGGGGGCCCCTCTGGGGCCAACGTCCTGACTTTC. Translated: CASTRTSGGPSGANVLTF. This chain links TRBV21-1 with TRBJ2-6; TRBD2 is taken as the D call from the table, unchecked against the DNA. TRBV21-1 is recorded as a pseudogene. The CDR3 is 18 residues long.

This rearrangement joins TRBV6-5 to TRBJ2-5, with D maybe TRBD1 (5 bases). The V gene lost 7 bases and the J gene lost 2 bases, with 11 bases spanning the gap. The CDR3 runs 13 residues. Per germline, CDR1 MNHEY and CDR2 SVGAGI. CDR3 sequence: CASNRNRQETQYF. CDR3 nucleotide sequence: TGTGCCAGCAATCGAAACAGGCAAGAGACCCAGTACTTC.

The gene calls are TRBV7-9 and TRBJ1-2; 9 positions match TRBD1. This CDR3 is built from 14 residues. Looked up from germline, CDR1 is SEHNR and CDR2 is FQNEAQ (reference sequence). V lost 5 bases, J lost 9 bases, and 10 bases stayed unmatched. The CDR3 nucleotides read TGTGCCAGCAGCACCGAGGGGACAGGGTCTAGCTACACCTTC. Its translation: CASSTEGTGSSYTF.

The CDR3 DNA sequence: TGTGCCAGCAGTGAACGAGGGTTGCGCAATCAGCCCCAGCATTTT. Residues: CASSERGLRNQPQHF. The genes are TRBV6-1 and TRBJ1-5; D is unclear. CDR1 is MNHNS and CDR2 is SASEGT in the germline V gene. Trimming removed 2 bases at V and 2 bases at J, with 10 bases between. The CDR3 covers 15 residues.

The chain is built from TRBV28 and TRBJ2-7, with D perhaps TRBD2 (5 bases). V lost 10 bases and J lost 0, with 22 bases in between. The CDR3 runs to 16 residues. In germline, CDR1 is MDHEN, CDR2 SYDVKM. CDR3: CATSTSGSGSSYEQYF. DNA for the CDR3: TGTGCCACCAGCACATCGGGGTCGGGGAGCTCCTACGAGCAGTACTTC. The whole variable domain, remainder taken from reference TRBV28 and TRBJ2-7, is DVKVTQSSRYLVKRTGEKVFLECVQDMDHENMFWYRQDPGLGLRLIYFSYDVKMKEKGDIPEGYSVSREKKERFSLILESASTNQTSMYLCATSTSGSGSSYEQYFGPGTRLTVT.

CDR3 region: CASSLYGTQNTGELFF. For the CDR3, the DNA is TGTGCCAGCAGTTTGTATGGGACACAGAACACCGGGGAGCTGTTTTTT. The chain employs TRBV27 and TRBJ2-2; possible D gene TRBD1, 6 bases. The germline gives CDR1 MNHEY, CDR2 SMNVEV (reference sequence). The V end lost 3 bases, the J end lost 1 base, and 12 bases lay between the germline ends. This CDR3 is 16 amino acids long.

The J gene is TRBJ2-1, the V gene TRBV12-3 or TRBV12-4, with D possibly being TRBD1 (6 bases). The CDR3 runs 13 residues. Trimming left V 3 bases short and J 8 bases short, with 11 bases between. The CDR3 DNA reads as TGTGCCAGCAGTTTCCAGGGGCTGTATGAGCAGTTCTTC. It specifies CASSFQGLYEQFF.

In nucleotides, the CDR3 is TGTGCCAGCAGTCGGGGCAGGGGGGTCTCCTACGAGCAGTACTTC. Its protein product is CASSRGRGVSYEQYF. The chain couples TRBV6-5 to TRBJ2-7; weak D call: TRBD1 (7 bases). Trimming shortened V by 5 bases and J by 0 bases, and 14 bases separated the two germline ends. Germline V gene lookup returns CDR1 MNHEY and CDR2 SVGAGI. This CDR3 spans 15 amino acids.

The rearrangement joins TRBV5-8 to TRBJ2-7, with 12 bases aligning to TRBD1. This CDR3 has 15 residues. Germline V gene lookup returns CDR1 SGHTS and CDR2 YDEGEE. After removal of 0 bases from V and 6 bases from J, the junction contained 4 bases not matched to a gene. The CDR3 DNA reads TGTGCCAGCAGCTTGGGGGGACAGGGGGCTGGCGAGCAGTACTTC. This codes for CASSLGGQGAGEQYF.

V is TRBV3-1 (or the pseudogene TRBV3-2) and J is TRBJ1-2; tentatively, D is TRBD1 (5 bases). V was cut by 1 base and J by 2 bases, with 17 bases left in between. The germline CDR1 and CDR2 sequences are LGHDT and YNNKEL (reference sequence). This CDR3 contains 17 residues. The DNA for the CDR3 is TGTGCCAGCAGCCAAGGGACCACGGGACTGCCAAACTATGGCTACACCTTC. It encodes CASSQGTTGLPNYGYTF.

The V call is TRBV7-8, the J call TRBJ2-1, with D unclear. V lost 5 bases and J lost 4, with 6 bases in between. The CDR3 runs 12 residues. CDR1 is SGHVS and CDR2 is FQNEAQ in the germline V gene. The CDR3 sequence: CASSHRYNEQFF. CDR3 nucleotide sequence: TGTGCCAGCAGCCACAGATACAATGAGCAGTTCTTC.

The CDR3 spells CASSHRASTDTQYF. For the CDR3, the DNA is TGTGCCAGCAGCCACCGTGCGAGCACAGATACGCAGTATTTT. The genes are TRBV7-9 and TRBJ2-3; D is uncertain. The CDR3 is made up of 14 amino acids. Germline CDR1 SEHNR, CDR2 FQNEAQ (reference sequence). Trimming pared 5 bases from V and 0 bases from J, leaving 9 bases between.

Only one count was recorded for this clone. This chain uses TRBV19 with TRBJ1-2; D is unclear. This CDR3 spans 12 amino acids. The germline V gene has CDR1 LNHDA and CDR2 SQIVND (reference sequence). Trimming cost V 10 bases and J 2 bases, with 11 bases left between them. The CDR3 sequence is CATTQYNYGYTF. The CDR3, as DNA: TGTGCCACCACACAGTACAACTATGGCTACACCTTC. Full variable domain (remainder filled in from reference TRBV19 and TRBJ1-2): DGGITQSPKYLFRKEGQNVTLSCEQNLNHDAMYWYRQDPGQGLRLIYYSQIVNDFQKGDIAEGYSVSREKKESFPLTVTSAQKNPTAFYLCATTQYNYGYTFGSGTRLTVV.

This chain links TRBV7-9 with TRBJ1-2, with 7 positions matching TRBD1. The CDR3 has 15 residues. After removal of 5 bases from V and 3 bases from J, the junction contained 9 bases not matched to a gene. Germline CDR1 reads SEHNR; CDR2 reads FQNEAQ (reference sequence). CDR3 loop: CASSNRDSPYYGYTF. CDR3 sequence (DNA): TGTGCCAGCAGCAACCGGGACAGCCCTTACTATGGCTACACCTTC.

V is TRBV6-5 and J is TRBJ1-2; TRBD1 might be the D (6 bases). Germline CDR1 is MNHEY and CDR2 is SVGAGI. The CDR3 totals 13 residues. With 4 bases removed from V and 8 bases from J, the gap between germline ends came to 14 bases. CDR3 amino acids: CASSFGTSGGYTF. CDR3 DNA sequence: TGTGCCAGCAGTTTCGGGACATCCGGAGGCTACACCTTC.

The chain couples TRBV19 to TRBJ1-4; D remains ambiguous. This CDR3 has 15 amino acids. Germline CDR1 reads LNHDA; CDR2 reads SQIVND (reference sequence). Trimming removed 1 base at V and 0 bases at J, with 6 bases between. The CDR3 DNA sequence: TGTGCCAGTAGTATAGGACGGGCAACTAATGAAAAACTGTTTTTT. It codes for CASSIGRATNEKLFF.

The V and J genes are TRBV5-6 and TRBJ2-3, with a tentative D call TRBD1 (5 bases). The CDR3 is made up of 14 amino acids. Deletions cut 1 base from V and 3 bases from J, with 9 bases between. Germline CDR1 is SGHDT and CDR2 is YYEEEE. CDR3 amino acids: CASSLLSGTDTQYF. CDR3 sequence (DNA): TGTGCCAGCAGCTTGCTGTCAGGGACAGATACGCAGTATTTT.

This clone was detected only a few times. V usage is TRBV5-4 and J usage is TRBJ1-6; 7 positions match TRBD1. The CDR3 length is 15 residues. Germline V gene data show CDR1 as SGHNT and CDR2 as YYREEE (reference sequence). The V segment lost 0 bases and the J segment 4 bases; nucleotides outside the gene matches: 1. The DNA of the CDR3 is TGTGCCAGCAGCTTGGCAGGGGGATATAATTCACCCCTCCACTTT. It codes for CASSLAGGYNSPLHF.